This T cell receptor (beta chain) was obtained from a study of blood T cell repertoires in COVID-19. Study in general: The analysed material was cDNA or gDNA that came from T cells, B-cell-depleted T cells, or PBMCs.

Original data processing: Quantification of nucleated cells was approximated via reference gene primer amplification. Libraries were prepared by immunoSEQ multiplex PCR; TCRdb keeps only in-frame clonotypes and omits some of them. V, J and clone size are those of that table, while D and trimming were read from the DNA. The data hold around 210,000 clones, with around 81% observed a single time. One Seattle source followed patients from active infection through their disease course. The CDR3 sequence is 15 residues long. The V gene lost 3 bases and the J gene lost 0 bases, with 9 bases spanning the gap. In germline, CDR1 is LNHNV, CDR2 YYDKDF (reference sequence).

This chain connects TRBV15 to TRBJ1-5, with TRBD1 as a possible D gene (6 bases). This TCR was sampled from a man in his 60s with COVID-19, enrolled during active disease. Sequenced material: peripheral blood. CDR3 nucleotide sequence: TGTGCCACCAGCAGGGCAGGGGATAGCAATCAGCCCCAGCATTTT. The encoded protein is CATSRAGDSNQPQHF. The full variable domain, its missing parts supplied by reference TRBV15 and TRBJ1-5, is DAMVIQNPRYQVTQFGKPVTLSCSQTLNHNVMYWYQQKSSQAPKLLFHYYDKDFNNEADTPDNFQSRRPNTSFCFLDIRSPGLGDTAMYLCATSRAGDSNQPQHFGDGTRLSIL.